Many counts were recorded for the clone carrying this T cell receptor (beta chain). The antigen remains unidentified. RNA transcripts yielded amplified TCR beta CDR3 regions. HTBI primers were used for first-round RT-PCR of the TCR CDR3. Each CDR3 protein gets one entry after TCRdb re-called the multiplex PCR reads with MiXCR. Of around 420,000 distinct CDR3 sequences in the sample, approximately 15% were seen once. CDR3 length: 14 residues. The V and J ends lost 1 base and 4 bases respectively, with 7 bases between them. The sample is drawn from a study of T cells in Graves' hyperthyroidism and ophthalmopathy. Study-wide findings and caveats: Ophthalmopathy onset followed model prediction by a median roughly six months. The majority of expanded thyroid clonotypes above 0.001 also appeared in blood.

The origin of this receptor is a woman between 18 and 29 years old with Graves' hyperthyroidism. The chain uses TRBV12-3 or TRBV12-4 and TRBJ2-2; D is unresolved. The sequencing input was blood. CDR3 protein: CASSLGHGTGELFF. The CDR3 nucleotides are TGTGCCAGCAGTTTAGGTCACGGCACCGGGGAGCTGTTTTTT.